This T cell receptor (beta chain) was sequenced in a study of metastatic and nonmetastatic thyroid tumors. For the study at large: Peripheral blood and tumor or nodule samples from malignant and benign thyroid patients were compared. Overall study results and limits: Malignant thyroid tumors reportedly exceeded benign nodules significantly in TCR beta diversity, with the difference appearing in blood and tumor.

Turning to this clone: Its antigen is unknown. One end of the junction varies from germline; a read error may be responsible.

In the authors' methods: Built for papillary thyroid cancer, a distant-metastasis classifier drew on CDR3 differences across clinicopathological groups. Using MiXCR, TCRdb re-called clones from the PCR reads. TCRdb's processing, not the authors', yielded these V and J calls. Of fewer than 40,000 clones in the sample, just under 25% were seen once. Patients were all untreated before their thyroid surgery. Per the germline V gene, CDR1 is MNHNS and CDR2 is SASEGT. This CDR3 spans 13 amino acids. The material sequenced was blood. This chain connects TRBV6-1 to TRBJ1-3; D call uncertain. The clonotype was recovered from a female donor with papillary thyroid cancer or a benign thyroid nodule (not recorded which). Some clones in this sample may be carry-over from other donors' samples. The CDR3 is CVSIRYSGNTIYF. CDR3 coding DNA: TGTGTCAGCATACGTTACTCTGGAAACACCATATATTTT.